This T cell receptor (beta chain) was recorded in a study of shared clonotypes between healthy human individuals. Across the study: Researchers assigned three CD4 naive, three CD4 memory, two CD8 naive and one CD8 memory plate to each donor.

Profiling relied on immunoSEQ multiplex PCR, and the TCRdb table lists in-frame clones only, not all of them. Here the sample spans fewer than 400,000 clones, around 72% being singletons. This clone was detected only a few times. Antigen specificity is unknown. All of the donors resided in Nashville, Tennessee, and each was a Caucasian adult. Regarding the study as a whole: Shared clonotypes across all four donors exceeded non-shared ones in generation probability. Several donors showed sharing of approximately 4.7% of naive CD4 clonotypes.

Trimming removed 3 bases from V and 8 bases from J; junction bases left unmatched: 13. The CDR3 extends over 15 amino acids. The germline gives CDR1 SQVTM, CDR2 ANQGSEA. Sequenced material: memory CD4+ T cells sorted from blood. The subset here: CD45RA-negative fraction. The TCR comes from a man aged 25-45 years in good health. The chain uses TRBV29-1 and TRBJ2-1; 7 bases match TRBD2. CDR3 in DNA: TGCAGCGTTGAGCCGGGACTAACATTCGGCGATGAGCAGTTCTTC. Its translation: CSVEPGLTFGDEQFF.